This record concerns one TCR beta chain sequence. The antigen is not known. The sample originates from a study of OX40 agonist ivuxolimab in advanced cancers. Study conclusions and caveats: Some patients who did not respond also had low normalized T-cell clonal expansion. Dosing at 0.1 to 3.0 mg/kg was accompanied by clonal expansion of CD4+ and CD8+ blood T cells by week 6.

A history of autoimmune disease or systemic immunosuppression excluded patients. Samples of blood were obtained at baseline, on cycle 4 day 1, and on cycle 7 day 1. Generated by immunoSEQ multiplex PCR, the TCRdb table keeps only in-frame clones and is missing some. Of 81,000 or so clones in the sample, about 89% were seen once. The origin of this receptor is an adult with an advanced solid tumor such as melanoma, head and neck, liver or kidney cancer. The sample in question was CD4+ or CD8+ T cells sorted from blood, obtained in a trial of the OX40 agonist ivuxolimab.

The CDR3 reads CASSSSKGGANTEAFF. The DNA of the CDR3 is TGTGCCAGCAGCTCATCAAAGGGAGGGGCGAACACTGAAGCTTTCTTT. The J gene is TRBJ1-1, the V gene TRBV7-9; TRBD1 might be the D (5 bases). Germline CDR1 is SEHNR and CDR2 is FQNEAQ (reference sequence). Trimming left V 4 bases short and J 1 base short, with 16 bases between. There are 16 residues in the CDR3.